The rows below give T cell receptor beta chains drawn from one sample of a study of blood T cell repertoires in COVID-19. Here immunoSEQ multiplex PCR was the method, and the copy in TCRdb shows in-frame clones only, minus some. The table has more than 95,000 clones, approximately 68% seen once; the top ten hold 2% to 2.5%. Sample: peripheral blood. The origin of the receptors is a woman aged 70-85 years with acute or convalescent COVID-19. Both conserved end residues are part of each CDR3. D genes are given only for firm matches. Only part of the rows carry a size: once, few, many, or a class if the clone is expanded.

clone_size	d_call	v_call	j_call	cdr3_nt	cdr3_aa
NA	NA	TRBV9	TRBJ2-2	TGTGCCAGCAGCGTAGACGCGGGGCCGCTATGGCCCGGGGAGCTGTTTTTT	CASSVDAGPLWPGELFF
NA	NA	TRBV3-1/TRBV3-2	TRBJ2-6	TGTGCCAGCAGCCAAGAACCTGTGGCACGAGGATTTGGGGCCAACGTCCTGACTTTC	CASSQEPVARGFGANVLTF
NA	TRBD2	TRBV18	TRBJ2-7	TGTGCCAGCTCCCTCGGGGGGGCGCCGGGCGAGCAGTACTTC	CASSLGGAPGEQYF
NA	TRBD1	TRBV27	TRBJ1-5	TGTGCCAGCAGTCCCCGACAGGGGGCCGGCAATCAGCCCCAGCATTTT	CASSPRQGAGNQPQHF
NA	NA	TRBV2	TRBJ2-1	TGTGCCAGCAGGGCCCCGGACAGAGGGCAGTTCTTC	CASRAPDRGQFF
NA	NA	TRBV5-5	TRBJ1-1	TGTGCCAGCAGCTCACAGGGAGTTATGAACACTGAAGCTTTCTTT	CASSSQGVMNTEAFF
NA	NA	TRBV6-1	TRBJ1-5	TGTGCCAGCAGTGAAGGGGGCCCCCTCAATCAGCCCCAGCATTTT	CASSEGGPLNQPQHF
NA	NA	TRBV28	TRBJ1-6	TGTGCCAGCAGTCCTCAGGATAATTCACCCCTCCACTTT	CASSPQDNSPLHF
NA	TRBD1	TRBV6-6	TRBJ1-2	TGTGCCAGCAGTTTTACCCGGGACAGGCCTTACTATGGCTACACCTTC	CASSFTRDRPYYGYTF
once	NA	TRBV24-1	TRBJ2-6	TGTGCCACCAGTGACCGAGACTACTCTGGGGCCAACGTCCTGACTTTC	CATSDRDYSGANVLTF
NA	NA	TRBV6-2/TRBV6-3	TRBJ1-2	TGTGCCAGCAGTTACTCGGGGGGACATGGCTACACCTTC	CASSYSGGHGYTF
NA	TRBD1	TRBV6-5	TRBJ2-2	TGTGCCAGCAAACGACAGGGGTCGGGCACCGGGGAGCTGTTTTTT	CASKRQGSGTGELFF
once	NA	TRBV27	TRBJ2-3	TGTGCCAGCAGTGGCTACCCACAGGGCCCAGATACGCAGTATTTT	CASSGYPQGPDTQYF
NA	NA	TRBV6-5	TRBJ1-4	TGTGCCAGCAGGGAGGCCGGGGCTAATGAAAAACTGTTTTTT	CASREAGANEKLFF
NA	NA	TRBV3-1/TRBV3-2	TRBJ2-7	TGTGCCAGCAGCCTTCGAGGGCTAACCACCTACGAGCAGTACTTC	CASSLRGLTTYEQYF
few	NA	TRBV25-1	TRBJ1-6	TGTGCCAGCAGTGAACCCCCGGGACAAGGGCATTCACCCCTCCACTTT	CASSEPPGQGHSPLHF
NA	TRBD1	TRBV18	TRBJ1-1	TGTGCCAGCTCATCGACAGGGGGCGAAGGGACTGAAGCTTTCTTT	CASSSTGGEGTEAFF
NA	NA	TRBV27	TRBJ1-3	TGTGCCAGCACTTACAGGCACCTCTCTGGAAACACCATATATTTT	CASTYRHLSGNTIYF
NA	TRBD1	TRBV11-2	TRBJ2-5	TGTGCCAGCACCATAGGGGACAGGGAGACCCAGTACTTC	CASTIGDRETQYF
NA	TRBD1	TRBV5-1	TRBJ1-2	TGCGCCAGCAGCTTGTCAGGGGGTGACTATGGCTACACCTTC	CASSLSGGDYGYTF
NA	NA	TRBV29-1	TRBJ1-2	TGCAGCGCGGAGGGGAACTATGGCTACACCTTC	CSAEGNYGYTF
NA	TRBD1	TRBV10-3	TRBJ1-3	TGTGCCATCAGTGAGACAGGGGCCTCTGGAAACACCATATATTTT	CAISETGASGNTIYF
once	TRBD2	TRBV7-3	TRBJ2-1	TGTGCCAGCAGCCCCGGGGGCGGACTAGCGGGGGTCACGTTCTTC	CASSPGGGLAGVTFF